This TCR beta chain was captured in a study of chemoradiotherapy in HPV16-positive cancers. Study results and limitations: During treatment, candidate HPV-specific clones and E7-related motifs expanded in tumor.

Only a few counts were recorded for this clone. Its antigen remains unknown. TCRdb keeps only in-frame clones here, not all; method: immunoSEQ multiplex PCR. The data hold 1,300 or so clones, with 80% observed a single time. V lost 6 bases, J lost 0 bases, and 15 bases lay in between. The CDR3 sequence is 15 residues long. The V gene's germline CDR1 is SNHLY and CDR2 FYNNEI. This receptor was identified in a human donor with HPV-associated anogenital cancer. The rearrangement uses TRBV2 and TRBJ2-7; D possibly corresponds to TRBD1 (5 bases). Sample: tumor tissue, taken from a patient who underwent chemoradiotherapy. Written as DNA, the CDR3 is TGTGCCAGCAGGGACCCCAGGGCCCACTCCTACGAGCAGTACTTC. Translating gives CASRDPRAHSYEQYF.